The 10 T cell receptor beta chains presented below share a single source sample, sequenced in a study of T cell changes during pregnancy in multiple sclerosis. Sequencing used immunoSEQ multiplex PCR; TCRdb keeps in-frame clones, though not all of them. Of 65,000 or so clones detected, about 90% appear once; the ten largest clones hold 2% to 2.5%. This sample comprised peripheral blood, obtained in the second trimester of pregnancy. These receptors all come from a female donor in good health, enrolled as a control in a pregnancy study.

V usage is TRBV2 and J usage is TRBJ2-1; 12 bases align to TRBD2. This CDR3 spans 15 amino acids. The germline V gene has CDR1 SNHLY and CDR2 FYNNEI. V trimming: 6 bases; J trimming: 7 bases; junction bases outside the gene matches: 7. In nucleotides, the CDR3 is TGTGCCAGCAGAGAACTAGCGGGAGGTCCTAATGAGCAGTTCTTC. Amino acid sequence: CASRELAGGPNEQFF.

The chain links TRBV7-3 to TRBJ1-6; 7 bases are a match to TRBD1. CDR1 is SGHTA and CDR2 is FQGTGA in the germline V gene. Trimming took 5 bases from V and 5 from J; bases not matched to a gene: 9. This CDR3 is 16 amino acids long. The CDR3 reads CASSVLRRGNNSPLHF. The CDR3 nucleotides are TGTGCCAGCAGCGTGCTCCGCAGGGGGAATAATTCACCCCTCCACTTT.

This chain uses TRBV5-1 with TRBJ1-2; 8 positions match TRBD1. The V gene end was trimmed by 3 bases and the J gene end by 3 bases; junction bases not matched to a gene: 4. The CDR3 runs to 14 residues. The V gene's germline CDR1 is SGHRS and CDR2 YFSETQ. As DNA, the CDR3 is TGCGCCAGCAGCTCAGGGGGCGCTGACTATGGCTACACCTTC. Translating it yields CASSSGGADYGYTF.

The chain combines TRBV19 with TRBJ1-5; D perhaps matches TRBD1 (5 bases). V dropped 2 bases and J dropped 1 base, with 9 bases sitting between them. The CDR3 has 15 residues. CDR1 is LNHDA, CDR2 SQIVND, per germline (reference sequence). The CDR3 is CASSINGGSNQPQHF. Here the CDR3 DNA reads TGTGCCAGTAGTATAAATGGGGGGAGCAATCAGCCCCAGCATTTT.

This sequence joins TRBV11-2 and TRBJ1-1; 10 nucleotides match TRBD1. The CDR3 runs to 16 residues. Losses at the gene ends were 1 base for V and 4 bases for J; bases not matched to a gene: 6. CDR1 SGHAT and CDR2 FQNNGV come from the germline V gene. CDR3 DNA: TGTGCCAGCAGCTTAGTATCCGGGACAGGGGTCACTGAAGCTTTCTTT. Translation: CASSLVSGTGVTEAFF.

As DNA, the CDR3 is TGTGCCAGTAGGGAAAGACAGGGTCGCGAGCAGTACTTC. Translated, it gives CASRERQGREQYF. This sequence joins TRBV19 and TRBJ2-7; 7 bases agree with TRBD1. J gave up 6 bases and V 6 bases, and 8 bases lay outside the gene matches. Germline values: CDR1 LNHDA, CDR2 SQIVND (reference sequence). The CDR3 totals 13 residues.

The rearrangement uses TRBV5-6 and TRBJ1-1; 7 nucleotides align to TRBD1. Germline V CDR1 and CDR2: SGHDT, YYEEEE. The CDR3 consists of 16 residues. Trimming removed 5 bases from V and 0 bases from J; junction bases left unmatched: 10. This CDR3 is CASRLWDRSLNTEAFF. In nucleotides, the CDR3 is TGTGCCAGCAGACTCTGGGACAGATCACTGAACACTGAAGCTTTCTTT.

The CDR3 DNA reads as TGCGCCAGCAGCCACGCTCCGGGAGGGAACACTGAAGCTTTCTTT. Amino acids: CASSHAPGGNTEAFF. V and J are TRBV4-1 and TRBJ1-1; D gene ambiguous. V lost 3 bases, J lost 1 base, and 12 bases lay in between. The CDR3 has 15 residues. Looked up from germline, CDR1 is MGHRA and CDR2 is YSYEKL.

The rearrangement uses TRBV21-1 and TRBJ2-3; the DNA was not used to check the table's D call, TRBD2. TRBV21-1 is tagged as a pseudogene. This CDR3 comprises 12 residues. The CDR3 DNA follows: TGTGCCAGCAGAATACCGGGGGATACGCAGTATTTT. Its protein is CASRIPGDTQYF.

CDR3 sequence (DNA): TGTGCCAGCAGTTACTTAGCGGGGGGACTCAATGAGCAGTTCTTC. It specifies CASSYLAGGLNEQFF. The V and J genes are TRBV6-5 and TRBJ2-1, with 10 bases identical to TRBD2. V lost 1 base, J lost 6 bases, and 3 bases stayed unmatched. The CDR3 has 15 residues. The germline V gene has CDR1 MNHEY and CDR2 SVGAGI.